The 2 T cell receptor beta chains given below trace back to one sample, sequenced in a study of T cells in tuberculosis. Libraries were prepared by immunoSEQ multiplex PCR; TCRdb keeps only in-frame clonotypes and omits some of them. This sample has over 35,000 clones, with nearly 97% found just once. The sample taken for sequencing was PBMCs. These TCRs come from a donor aged 10 to 29 with latent tuberculosis or without tuberculosis infection.

The CDR3 DNA is TGTGCCAGCAGTTACTCAGGGGGCACAGATACGCAGTATTTT. Amino acids: CASSYSGGTDTQYF. V is TRBV6-5 and J is TRBJ2-3; D may be TRBD1 (5 bases). CDR1 is MNHEY, CDR2 SVGAGI, per germline. The CDR3 contains 14 residues. V was shortened by 0 bases and J by 1 base, with 5 bases between the two germline ends.

This clone was counted once. CDR3 DNA: TGTGCCAGCAGTTTATCAGGGGCCCGGTTGGCTGGAAACACCATATATTTT. Its translation: CASSLSGARLAGNTIYF. J is TRBJ1-3 and V is TRBV27; D is perhaps TRBD1 (5 bases). With 0 bases removed from V and 2 bases from J, the gap between germline ends came to 14 bases. Germline loops: CDR1 MNHEY, CDR2 SMNVEV (reference sequence). The CDR3 runs to 17 residues.